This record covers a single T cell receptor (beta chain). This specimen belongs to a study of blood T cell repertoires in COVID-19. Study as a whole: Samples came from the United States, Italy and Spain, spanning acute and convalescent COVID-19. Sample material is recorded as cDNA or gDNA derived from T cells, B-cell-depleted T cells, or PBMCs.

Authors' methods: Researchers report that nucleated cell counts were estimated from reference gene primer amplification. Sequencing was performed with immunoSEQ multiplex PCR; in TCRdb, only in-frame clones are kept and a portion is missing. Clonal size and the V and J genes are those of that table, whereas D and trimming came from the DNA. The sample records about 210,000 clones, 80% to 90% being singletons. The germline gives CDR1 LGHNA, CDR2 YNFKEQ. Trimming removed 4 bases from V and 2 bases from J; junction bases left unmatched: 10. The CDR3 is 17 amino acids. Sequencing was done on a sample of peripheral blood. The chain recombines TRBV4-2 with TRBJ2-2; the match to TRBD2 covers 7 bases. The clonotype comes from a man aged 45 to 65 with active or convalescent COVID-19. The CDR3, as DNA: TGTGCCAGCAGCCTGGCTCGGAGCGGGACTAACACCGGGGAGCTGTTTTTT. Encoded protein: CASSLARSGTNTGELFF.